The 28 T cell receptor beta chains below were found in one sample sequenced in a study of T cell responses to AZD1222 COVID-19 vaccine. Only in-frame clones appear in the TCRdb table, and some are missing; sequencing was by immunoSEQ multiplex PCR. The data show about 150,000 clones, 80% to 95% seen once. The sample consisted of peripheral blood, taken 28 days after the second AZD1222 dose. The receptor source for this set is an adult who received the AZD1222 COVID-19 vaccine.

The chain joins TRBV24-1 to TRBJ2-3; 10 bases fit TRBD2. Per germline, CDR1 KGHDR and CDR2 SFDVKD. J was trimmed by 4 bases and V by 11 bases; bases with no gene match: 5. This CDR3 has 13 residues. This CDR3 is CAISGRPPDTQYF. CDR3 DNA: TGTGCCATTAGCGGGAGGCCTCCAGATACGCAGTATTTT.

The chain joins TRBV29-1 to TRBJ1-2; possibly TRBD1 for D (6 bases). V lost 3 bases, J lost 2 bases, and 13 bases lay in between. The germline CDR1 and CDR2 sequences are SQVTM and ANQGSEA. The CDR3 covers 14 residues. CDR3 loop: CSVDPQGPNYGYTF. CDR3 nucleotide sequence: TGCAGCGTTGACCCCCAGGGGCCCAACTATGGCTACACCTTC.

The CDR3 sequence: CAIADREGADTQYF. The CDR3 nucleotides are TGTGCCATCGCCGACAGGGAGGGAGCAGATACGCAGTATTTT. This chain uses TRBV10-3 with TRBJ2-3; TRBD1 or TRBD2 may be the D gene (7 bases each). Trimming pared 8 bases from V and 4 bases from J, leaving 16 bases between. The CDR3 extends over 14 amino acids. Germline V gene data show CDR1 as ENHRY and CDR2 as SYGVKD.

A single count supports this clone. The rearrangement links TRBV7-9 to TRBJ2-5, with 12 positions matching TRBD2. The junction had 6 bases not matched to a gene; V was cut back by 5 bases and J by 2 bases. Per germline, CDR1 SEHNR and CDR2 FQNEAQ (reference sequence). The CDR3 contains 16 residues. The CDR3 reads CASSLPLAGGQETQYF. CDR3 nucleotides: TGTGCCAGCAGCCTGCCTCTAGCGGGAGGGCAAGAGACCCAGTACTTC.

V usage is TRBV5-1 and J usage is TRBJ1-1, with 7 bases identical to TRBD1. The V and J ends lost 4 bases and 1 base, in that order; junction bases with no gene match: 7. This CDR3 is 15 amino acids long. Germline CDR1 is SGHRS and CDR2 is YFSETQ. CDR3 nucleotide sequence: TGCGCCAGCAGCCAACAACAGGGGTGGAACACTGAAGCTTTCTTT. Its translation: CASSQQQGWNTEAFF.

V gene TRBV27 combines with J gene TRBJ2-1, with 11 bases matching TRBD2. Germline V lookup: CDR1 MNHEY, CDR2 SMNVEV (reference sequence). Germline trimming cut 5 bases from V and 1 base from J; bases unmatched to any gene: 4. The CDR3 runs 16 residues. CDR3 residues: CASSATSGSSYNEQFF. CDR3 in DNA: TGTGCCAGCAGTGCCACTAGCGGGAGTTCCTACAATGAGCAGTTCTTC.

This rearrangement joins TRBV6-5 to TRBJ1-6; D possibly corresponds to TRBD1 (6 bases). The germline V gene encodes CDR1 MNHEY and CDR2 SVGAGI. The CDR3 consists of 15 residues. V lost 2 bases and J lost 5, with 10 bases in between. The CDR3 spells CASSYGTPDNSPLHF. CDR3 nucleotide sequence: TGTGCCAGCAGTTACGGGACACCAGATAATTCACCCCTCCACTTT.

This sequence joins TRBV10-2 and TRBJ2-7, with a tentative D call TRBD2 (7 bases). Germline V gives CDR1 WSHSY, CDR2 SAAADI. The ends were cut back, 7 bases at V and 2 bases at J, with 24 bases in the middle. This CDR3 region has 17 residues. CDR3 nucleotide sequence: TGCGCCAGCACTCTGGGGGGGAGAGGGGGAATTCCCTACGAGCAGTACTTC. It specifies CASTLGGRGGIPYEQYF.

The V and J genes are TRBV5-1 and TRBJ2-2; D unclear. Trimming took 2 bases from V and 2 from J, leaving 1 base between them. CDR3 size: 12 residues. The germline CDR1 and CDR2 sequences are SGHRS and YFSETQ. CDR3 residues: CASSFNTGELFF. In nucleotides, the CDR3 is TGCGCCAGCAGCTTCAACACCGGGGAGCTGTTTTTT.

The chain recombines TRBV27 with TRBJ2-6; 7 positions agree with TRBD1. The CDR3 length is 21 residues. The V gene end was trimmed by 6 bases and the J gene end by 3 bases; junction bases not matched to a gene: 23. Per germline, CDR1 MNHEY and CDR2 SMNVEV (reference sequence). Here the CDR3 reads CASRRGRAGPLLLGGANVLTF. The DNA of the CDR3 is TGTGCCAGCAGAAGGGGGCGGGCAGGTCCACTTCTCCTAGGTGGGGCCAACGTCCTGACTTTC.

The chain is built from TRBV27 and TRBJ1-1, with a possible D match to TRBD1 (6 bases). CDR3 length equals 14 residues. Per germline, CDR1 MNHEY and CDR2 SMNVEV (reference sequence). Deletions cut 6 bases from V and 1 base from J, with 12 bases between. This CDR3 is CASRSGAQNTEAFF. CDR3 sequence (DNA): TGTGCCAGCAGGTCGGGGGCCCAGAACACTGAAGCTTTCTTT.

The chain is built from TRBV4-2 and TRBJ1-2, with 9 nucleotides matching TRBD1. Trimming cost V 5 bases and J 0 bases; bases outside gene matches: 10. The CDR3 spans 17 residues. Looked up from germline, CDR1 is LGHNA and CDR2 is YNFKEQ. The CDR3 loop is CASSSITGGAPNYGYTF. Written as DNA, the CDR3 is TGTGCCAGCAGCTCGATTACAGGGGGCGCACCTAACTATGGCTACACCTTC.

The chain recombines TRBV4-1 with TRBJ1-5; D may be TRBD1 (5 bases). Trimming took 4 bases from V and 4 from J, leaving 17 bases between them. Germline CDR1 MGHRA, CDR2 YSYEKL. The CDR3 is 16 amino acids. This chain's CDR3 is CASSPGGGSPNQPQHF. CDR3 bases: TGCGCCAGCAGCCCTGGGGGGGGTTCCCCTAATCAGCCCCAGCATTTT.

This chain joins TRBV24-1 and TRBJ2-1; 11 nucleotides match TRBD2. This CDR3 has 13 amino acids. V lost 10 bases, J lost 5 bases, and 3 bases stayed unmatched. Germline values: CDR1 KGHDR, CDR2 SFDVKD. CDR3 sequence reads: CATSTSGNNEQFF. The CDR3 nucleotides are TGTGCCACGTCGACTAGCGGGAACAATGAGCAGTTCTTC.

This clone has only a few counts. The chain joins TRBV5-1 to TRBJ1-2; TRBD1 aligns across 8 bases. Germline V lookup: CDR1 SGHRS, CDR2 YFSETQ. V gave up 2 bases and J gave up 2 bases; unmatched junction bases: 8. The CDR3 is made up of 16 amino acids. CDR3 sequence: CASSFGQGPSNYGYTF. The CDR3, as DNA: TGCGCCAGCAGCTTTGGACAGGGCCCATCGAACTATGGCTACACCTTC. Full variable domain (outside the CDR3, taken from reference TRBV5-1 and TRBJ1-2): KAGVTQTPRYLIKTRGQQVTLSCSPISGHRSVSWYQQTPGQGLQFLFEYFSETQRNKGNFPGRFSGRQFSNSRSEMNVSTLELGDSALYLCASSFGQGPSNYGYTFGSGTRLTVV.

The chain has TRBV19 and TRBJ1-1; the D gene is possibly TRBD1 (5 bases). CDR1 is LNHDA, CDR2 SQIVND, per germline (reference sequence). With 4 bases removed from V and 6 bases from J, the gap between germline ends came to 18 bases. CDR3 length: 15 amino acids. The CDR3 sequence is CASSTGDSGYAEAFF. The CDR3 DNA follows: TGTGCCAGTAGTACTGGAGATTCAGGGTATGCTGAAGCTTTCTTT.

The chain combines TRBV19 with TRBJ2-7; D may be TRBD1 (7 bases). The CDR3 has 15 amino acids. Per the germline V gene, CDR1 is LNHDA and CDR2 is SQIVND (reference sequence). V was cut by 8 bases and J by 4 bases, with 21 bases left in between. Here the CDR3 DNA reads TGTGCCAGTTCCCCAGGGGGGAGCCCGTTATACGAGCAGTACTTC. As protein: CASSPGGSPLYEQYF.

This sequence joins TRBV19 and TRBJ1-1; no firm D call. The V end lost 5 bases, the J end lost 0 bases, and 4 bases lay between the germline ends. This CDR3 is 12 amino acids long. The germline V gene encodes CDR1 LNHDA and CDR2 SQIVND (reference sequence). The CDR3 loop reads CASSGVNTEAFF. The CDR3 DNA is TGTGCCAGTAGTGGAGTGAACACTGAAGCTTTCTTT.

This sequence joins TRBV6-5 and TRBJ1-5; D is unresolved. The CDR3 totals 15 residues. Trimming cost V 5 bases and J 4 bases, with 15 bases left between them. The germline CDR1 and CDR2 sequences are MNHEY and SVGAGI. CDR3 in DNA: TGTGCCAGCAGTCCTAGCTGGGTTGGTAATCAGCCCCAGCATTTT. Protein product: CASSPSWVGNQPQHF.

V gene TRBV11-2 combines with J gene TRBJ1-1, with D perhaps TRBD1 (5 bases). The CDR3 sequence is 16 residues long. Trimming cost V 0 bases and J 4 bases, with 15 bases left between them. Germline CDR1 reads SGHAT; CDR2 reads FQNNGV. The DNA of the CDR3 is TGTGCCAGCAGCTTAGATCACCCGGTGAGGGGCACTGAAGCTTTCTTT. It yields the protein CASSLDHPVRGTEAFF.

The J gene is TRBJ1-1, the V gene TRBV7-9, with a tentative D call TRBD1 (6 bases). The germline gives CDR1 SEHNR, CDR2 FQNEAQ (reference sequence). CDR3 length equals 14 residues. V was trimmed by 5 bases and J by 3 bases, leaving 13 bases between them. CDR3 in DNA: TGTGCCAGCAGCCGATCCCAGGGGTACACTGAAGCTTTCTTT. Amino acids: CASSRSQGYTEAFF.

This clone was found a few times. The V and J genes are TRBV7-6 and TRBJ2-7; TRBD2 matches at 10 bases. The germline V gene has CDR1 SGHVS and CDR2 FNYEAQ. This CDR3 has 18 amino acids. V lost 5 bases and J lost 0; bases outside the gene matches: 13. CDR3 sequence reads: CASSPRRGSGRNSYEQYF. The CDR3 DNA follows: TGTGCCAGCAGCCCCCGGAGGGGTAGCGGGAGGAACTCCTACGAGCAGTACTTC. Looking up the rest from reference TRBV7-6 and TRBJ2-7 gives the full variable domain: GAGVSQSPRYKVTKRGQDVALRCDPISGHVSLYWYRQALGQGPEFLTYFNYEAQQDKSGLPNDRFSAERPEGSISTLTIQRTEQRDSAMYRCASSPRRGSGRNSYEQYFGPGTRLTVT.

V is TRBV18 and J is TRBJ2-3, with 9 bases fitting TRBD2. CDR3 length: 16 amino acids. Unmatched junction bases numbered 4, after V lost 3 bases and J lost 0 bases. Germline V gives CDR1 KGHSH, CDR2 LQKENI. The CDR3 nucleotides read TGTGCCAGCTCACCCAAGCTAGCGGGAAGCACAGATACGCAGTATTTT. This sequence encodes CASSPKLAGSTDTQYF.

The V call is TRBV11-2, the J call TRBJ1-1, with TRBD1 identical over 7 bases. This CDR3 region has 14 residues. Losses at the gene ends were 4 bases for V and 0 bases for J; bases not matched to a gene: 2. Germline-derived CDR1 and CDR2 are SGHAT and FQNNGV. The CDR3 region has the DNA TGTGCCAGCAGCTCACAGGGGCTGAACACTGAAGCTTTCTTT. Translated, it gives CASSSQGLNTEAFF. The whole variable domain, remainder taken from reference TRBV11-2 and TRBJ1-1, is EAGVAQSPRYKIIEKRQSVAFWCNPISGHATLYWYQQILGQGPKLLIQFQNNGVVDDSQLPKDRFSAERLKGVDSTLKIQPAKLEDSAVYLCASSSQGLNTEAFFGQGTRLTVV.

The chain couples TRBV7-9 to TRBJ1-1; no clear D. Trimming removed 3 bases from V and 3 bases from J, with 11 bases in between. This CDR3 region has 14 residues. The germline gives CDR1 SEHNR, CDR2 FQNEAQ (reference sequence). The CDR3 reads CASSFEVGYTEAFF. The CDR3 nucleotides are TGTGCCAGCAGCTTTGAGGTCGGTTACACTGAAGCTTTCTTT. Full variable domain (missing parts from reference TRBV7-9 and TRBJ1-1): DTGVSQNPRHKITKRGQNVTFRCDPISEHNRLYWYRQTLGQGPEFLTYFQNEAQLEKSRLLSDRFSAERPKGSFSTLEIQRTEQGDSAMYLCASSFEVGYTEAFFGQGTRLTVV.

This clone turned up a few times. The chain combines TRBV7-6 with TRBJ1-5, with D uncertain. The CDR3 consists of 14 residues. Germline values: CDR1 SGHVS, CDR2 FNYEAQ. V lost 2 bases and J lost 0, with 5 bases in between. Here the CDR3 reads CASSLPGSNQPQHF. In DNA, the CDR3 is TGTGCCAGCAGCTTACCGGGTAGCAATCAGCCCCAGCATTTT.

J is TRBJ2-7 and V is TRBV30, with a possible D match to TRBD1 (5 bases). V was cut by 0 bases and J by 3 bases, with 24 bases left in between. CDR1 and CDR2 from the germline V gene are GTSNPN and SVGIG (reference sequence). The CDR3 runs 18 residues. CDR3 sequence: CAWSVGEGSLFLGYEQYF. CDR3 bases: TGTGCCTGGAGTGTAGGGGAAGGATCCCTTTTTTTAGGCTACGAGCAGTACTTC.

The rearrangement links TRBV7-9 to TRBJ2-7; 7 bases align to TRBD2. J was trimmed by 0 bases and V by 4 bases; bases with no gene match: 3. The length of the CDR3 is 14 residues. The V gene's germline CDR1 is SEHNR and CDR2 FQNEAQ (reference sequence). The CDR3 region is CASSSSGFSYEQYF. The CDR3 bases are TGTGCCAGCAGCTCTAGCGGATTCTCCTACGAGCAGTACTTC.